This entry features one TCR beta chain sequence. TCRdb reprocessed the 5' RACE reads, with one entry per CDR3 protein and no DNA. The ten most abundant clones cover less than 20% of a sample with 160,000 or so distinct CDR3 sequences. The germline gives CDR1 SQVTM, CDR2 ANQGSEA. The CDR3 is made up of 13 amino acids. The sample comes from a study of T cells expressing NK-cell markers. Overall study context: It was sorted CD3+CD56+NKG2C+, CD3+CD56+NKG2C- and CD3+CD56-NKG2C+ T cells that supplied the TCR beta repertoires.

The chain recombines TRBV29-1 with TRBJ2-7; absent DNA, TCRdb's TRBD2 call cannot be checked. This clonotype originated in a woman between 18 and 70 years old in good health. Sequenced sample: blood T cells: a sorted CD56 or NKG2C T cell subset, CD4+ or CD8+ T cells, or bulk PBMC T cells (not recorded which). This CDR3 reads CSAATGTPYEQYF.